These 22 T cell receptor beta chains were all obtained from the same sample, sequenced in a study of naive and memory T cell subsets. As to treatment: skin biopsy from PPD injection site in Mantoux-positive individual. An oligonucleotide containing a UMI was ligated to the 3' end of TCR cDNA. Four PCR rounds used nested alpha and beta constant region primers plus the SP2 primer. MiXCR was run by TCRdb on the UMI-ligation and nested PCR reads, yielding one entry per CDR3 protein. The data show around 31,000 distinct CDR3 sequences, about 6.2% seen once. This sample comprised skin, obtained from a tuberculin skin test site. These receptor sequences come from an adult in good health.

Ten or more counts support this clonotype. The chain employs TRBV5-1 and TRBJ2-5; D remains ambiguous. Germline V gene lookup returns CDR1 SGHRS and CDR2 YFSETQ. The CDR3 consists of 12 residues. The germline V and J ends were trimmed by 0 bases and 2 bases, with 2 bases remaining between them. CDR3 sequence reads: CASSLEQETQYF. CDR3 nucleotide sequence: TGCGCCAGCAGCTTGGAACAAGAGACCCAGTACTTC.

This clonotype showed up many times. This sequence joins TRBV24-1 and TRBJ2-7; TRBD1 matches 10 bases. The V gene's germline CDR1 is KGHDR and CDR2 SFDVKD. The J segment lost 4 bases and the V segment lost 0 bases, leaving 8 bases of the junction unmatched. This CDR3 contains 17 residues. The CDR3 is CATSDLSGVDRGYEQYF. DNA for the CDR3: TGTGCCACCAGTGATTTGTCTGGCGTGGACAGGGGGTACGAGCAGTACTTC.

The chain uses TRBV12-3 or TRBV12-4 and TRBJ1-6, with D unresolved. Trimming took 3 bases from V and 6 from J, leaving 9 bases between them. The CDR3 is 14 amino acids. The CDR3 DNA reads as TGTGCCAGCAGTTTTTGGGAATCTAATTCACCCCTCCACTTT. This sequence encodes CASSFWESNSPLHF.

Many counts were recorded for this clonotype. V and J are TRBV6-4 and TRBJ2-1; the match to TRBD2 covers 10 bases. Germline V gene sequence: CDR1 MRHNA, CDR2 SNTAGT. Trimming took 5 bases from V and 1 from J; bases not matched to a gene: 8. The CDR3 extends over 17 amino acids. The CDR3 sequence: CASSPLAGRRSYNEQFF. The CDR3 bases are TGTGCCAGCAGTCCACTAGCGGGGCGTAGGTCCTACAATGAGCAGTTCTTC.

The sample holds a few counts of this clonotype. This chain uses TRBV20-1 with TRBJ1-4, with D possibly TRBD1 on 6 matching bases. V gave up 6 bases and J gave up 8 bases, with 16 bases separating them. This CDR3 has 13 amino acids. CDR1 and CDR2 (germline): DFQATT, SNEGSKA (reference sequence). The CDR3 reads CSARGRVGEKLFF. CDR3 DNA: TGCAGTGCCCGGGGGCGGGTCGGCGAAAAACTGTTTTTT.

This clonotype was recorded many times. The rearrangement joins TRBV6-1 to TRBJ2-3; 7 bases are shared with TRBD2. The CDR3 has 15 residues. Looked up from germline, CDR1 is MNHNS and CDR2 is SASEGT. V lost 1 base to trimming and J lost 5 bases; unmatched junction nucleotides: 6. CDR3 in DNA: TGTGCCAGCAGTGAAGTGGGAGGGGCGATAGATACGCAGTATTTT. Translation: CASSEVGGAIDTQYF.

This clonotype showed up many times. The chain recombines TRBV2 with TRBJ1-4; D is ambiguous. The germline V and J ends were trimmed by 7 bases and 2 bases, with 11 bases remaining between them. This CDR3 is 14 amino acids long. Looked up from germline, CDR1 is SNHLY and CDR2 is FYNNEI. Written as DNA, the CDR3 is TGTGCCAGCATTGGAAGGCCTACTAATGAAAAACTGTTTTTT. Encoded protein: CASIGRPTNEKLFF.

This clonotype was observed a handful of times. The J gene is TRBJ2-7, the V gene TRBV6-5; unclear D gene. V dropped 6 bases and J dropped 2 bases, with 5 bases sitting between them. Germline values: CDR1 MNHEY, CDR2 SVGAGI. The CDR3 totals 11 residues. CDR3 sequence reads: CASRSAYEQYF. For the CDR3, the DNA is TGTGCCAGCAGGAGTGCCTACGAGCAGTACTTC.

This clonotype has ten or more counts. The rearrangement uses TRBV5-6 and TRBJ2-1; D is undetermined. Deletions cut 4 bases from V and 0 bases from J, with 14 bases between. This CDR3 is built from 16 residues. CDR1 is SGHDT, CDR2 YYEEEE, per germline. This CDR3 is CASSRPGGDSYNEQFF. The CDR3 nucleotides are TGTGCCAGCAGCCGCCCTGGCGGAGACTCCTACAATGAGCAGTTCTTC.

This clonotype was found many times. V and J are TRBV14 and TRBJ2-7; tentative D call: TRBD1 (5 bases). The V and J ends lost 4 bases and 5 bases respectively, with 9 bases between them. This CDR3 contains 12 residues. Germline assignment: CDR1 SGHDN and CDR2 FVKESK. The CDR3 here is CASSPGSHEQYF. For the CDR3, the DNA is TGTGCCAGCAGCCCAGGGTCCCACGAGCAGTACTTC.

The rearrangement links TRBV11-2 to TRBJ2-1; D remains unclear. The CDR3 totals 12 residues. Germline V lookup: CDR1 SGHAT, CDR2 FQNNGV. V lost 3 bases and J lost 11, with 11 bases in between. The CDR3 reads CASSFWAYQQFF. The CDR3 DNA follows: TGTGCCAGCAGCTTTTGGGCCTATCAGCAGTTCTTC.

This clonotype was counted ten times or more. The chain links TRBV12-3 or TRBV12-4 to TRBJ2-2; D remains ambiguous. Trimming removed 1 base at V and 5 bases at J, with 5 bases between. The CDR3 is 13 residues long. The CDR3 reads CASSLGITGELFF. The CDR3 nucleotides read TGTGCCAGCAGTTTAGGCATAACCGGGGAGCTGTTTTTT.

The chain carries TRBV11-2 and TRBJ1-6; D call uncertain. Trimming took off 0 bases at V and 10 bases at J, with 10 bases between the two ends. Per germline, CDR1 SGHAT and CDR2 FQNNGV. CDR3 size: 14 residues. The CDR3 protein is CASSLDLISSPLHF. CDR3 DNA sequence: TGTGCCAGCAGCTTAGATTTAATTTCGTCACCCCTCCACTTT.

This clonotype turned up a few times. The CDR3 here is CASSPSPDTQYF. The CDR3 DNA sequence: TGTGCCAGCTCACCGAGTCCAGATACGCAGTATTTT. The chain combines TRBV18 with TRBJ2-3; D is unresolved. V dropped 3 bases and J dropped 4 bases, with 5 bases sitting between them. Germline V gene lookup returns CDR1 KGHSH and CDR2 LQKENI. The CDR3 contains 12 residues. Supplemented by reference TRBV18 and TRBJ2-3, the full variable domain reads NAGVMQNPRHLVRRRGQEARLRCSPMKGHSHVYWYRQLPEEGLKFMVYLQKENIIDESGMPKERFSAEFPKEGPSILRIQQVVRGDSAAYFCASSPSPDTQYFGPGTRLTVL.

Ten or more counts support this clonotype. The V call is TRBV27, the J call TRBJ2-2, with D maybe TRBD2 (5 bases). Trimming removed 2 bases from V and 1 base from J, with 14 bases in between. The germline gives CDR1 MNHEY, CDR2 SMNVEV (reference sequence). CDR3 length: 17 residues. The CDR3 loop reads CASSLPSLAGNTGELFF. CDR3 DNA: TGTGCCAGCAGTTTACCCTCCCTGGCGGGGAACACCGGGGAGCTGTTTTTT.

This clonotype was seen repeatedly, ten times or more. The V and J genes are TRBV6-1 and TRBJ1-2; 8 bases are shared with TRBD1. The V and J ends lost 4 bases and 0 bases, in that order; junction bases with no gene match: 10. The CDR3 loop spans 17 amino acids. Germline lookup yields CDR1 MNHNS and CDR2 SASEGT. The CDR3 coding sequence is TGTGCCAGCAGTGCGACAGGGGCACAGGGGTCTAACTATGGCTACACCTTC. As protein: CASSATGAQGSNYGYTF.

The CDR3 sequence is CASSLSGPYGYTF. CDR3 DNA: TGCGCCAGCAGCTTGTCAGGACCCTATGGCTACACCTTC. V usage is TRBV5-1 and J usage is TRBJ1-2, with no clear D. Per germline, CDR1 SGHRS and CDR2 YFSETQ. This CDR3 is built from 13 residues. Trimming shortened V by 1 base and J by 4 bases, and 8 bases separated the two germline ends.

CDR3 amino acids: CASSLAIGKWAEAFF. DNA of the CDR3: TGTGCCAGCAGCTTAGCTATCGGGAAGTGGGCTGAAGCTTTCTTT. V is TRBV13 and J is TRBJ1-1, with D unclear. CDR3 length: 15 amino acids. V shed 1 base and J shed 6 bases, with 15 bases lying between them. The germline V gene has CDR1 PRHDT and CDR2 FYEKMQ (reference sequence). The whole variable domain, remainder taken from reference TRBV13 and TRBJ1-1, is AAGVIQSPRHLIKEKRETATLKCYPIPRHDTVYWYQQGPGQDPQFLISFYEKMQSDKGSIPDRFSAQQFSDYHSELNMSSLELGDSALYFCASSLAIGKWAEAFFGQGTRLTVV.

J is TRBJ2-3 and V is TRBV9; D may be TRBD2 (6 bases). The CDR3 spans 14 residues. In germline, CDR1 is SGDLS, CDR2 YYNGEE. Trimming cost V 3 bases and J 7 bases, with 15 bases left between them. CDR3 protein: CASSATGRSNTQYF. In DNA, the CDR3 is TGTGCCAGCAGCGCGACGGGGAGGTCGAATACGCAGTATTTT.

This clonotype was detected ten times or more. The J gene is TRBJ2-1, the V gene TRBV5-4; D possibly corresponds to TRBD1 (7 bases). Per the germline V gene, CDR1 is SGHNT and CDR2 is YYREEE (reference sequence). Between the trimmed V and J ends, which lost 3 bases and 6 bases, there was a span of 13 bases. This CDR3 is 14 amino acids long. This CDR3 is CASSWGDSLNEQFF. The CDR3, as DNA: TGTGCCAGCAGCTGGGGGGACAGCCTCAATGAGCAGTTCTTC.

A few counts support this clonotype. The chain employs TRBV9 and TRBJ2-3; D possibly corresponds to TRBD1 (5 bases). Germline V gene lookup returns CDR1 SGDLS and CDR2 YYNGEE. The CDR3 totals 13 residues. V lost 3 bases and J lost 4, with 9 bases in between. The CDR3 coding sequence is TGTGCCAGCAGCGCCCCAGGGTCAGATACGCAGTATTTT. The encoded protein is CASSAPGSDTQYF. Based on the CDR3 plus reference TRBV9 and TRBJ2-3, the full variable domain is DSGVTQTPKHLITATGQRVTLRCSPRSGDLSVYWYQQSLDQGLQFLIQYYNGEERAKGNILERFSAQQFPDLHSELNLSSLELGDSALYFCASSAPGSDTQYFGPGTRLTVL.

This clonotype was found many times. The chain recombines TRBV5-1 with TRBJ2-7; 8 bases align to TRBD2. This CDR3 has 14 amino acids. Per the germline V gene, CDR1 is SGHRS and CDR2 is YFSETQ. With V trimmed by 6 bases and J by 5 bases, 10 bases remained unmatched. In nucleotides, the CDR3 is TGCGCCAGCACCGGGGGGGAATGGGCCCACGAGCAGTACTTC. Residues: CASTGGEWAHEQYF. The entire variable domain, with the rest obtained from reference TRBV5-1 and TRBJ2-7, is as follows: KAGVTQTPRYLIKTRGQQVTLSCSPISGHRSVSWYQQTPGQGLQFLFEYFSETQRNKGNFPGRFSGRQFSNSRSEMNVSTLELGDSALYLCASTGGEWAHEQYFGPGTRLTVT.